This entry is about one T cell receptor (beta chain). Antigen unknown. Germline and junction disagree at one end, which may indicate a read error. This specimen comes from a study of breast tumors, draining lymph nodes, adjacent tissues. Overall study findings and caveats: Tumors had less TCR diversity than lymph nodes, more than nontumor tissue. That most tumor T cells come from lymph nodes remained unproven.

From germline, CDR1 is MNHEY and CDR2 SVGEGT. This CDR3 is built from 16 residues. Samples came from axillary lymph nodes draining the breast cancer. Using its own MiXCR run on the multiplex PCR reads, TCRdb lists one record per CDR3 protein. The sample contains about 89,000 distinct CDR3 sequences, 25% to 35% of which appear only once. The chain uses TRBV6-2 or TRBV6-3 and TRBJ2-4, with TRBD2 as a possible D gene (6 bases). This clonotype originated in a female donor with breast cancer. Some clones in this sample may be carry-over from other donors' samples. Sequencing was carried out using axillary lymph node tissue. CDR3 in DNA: TGTGCCAGCAGTCACTCGAGTCGGGGGTTGCAAAACATTCAGTACTTC. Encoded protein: CASSHSSRGLQNIQYF.